This T cell receptor (beta chain) came from a study of blood T cell repertoires in COVID-19. Study information: Samples of COVID-19 (acute and convalescent) were obtained from the United States, Italy and Spain. Nucleic acid was either cDNA or gDNA, and it came from T cells, B-cell-depleted T cells, or PBMCs.

TCRdb keeps only in-frame clones here, not all; method: immunoSEQ multiplex PCR. The repertoire has about 170,000 clones, approximately 91% of them found once; the top ten carry approximately 0.8%. Per germline, CDR1 KGHSH and CDR2 LQKENI. With 1 base clipped from V and 9 bases from J, the junction kept 6 bases outside the gene matches. The CDR3 has 15 amino acids. The sample comprised PBMCs or T cells enriched from blood (not recorded which). The chain couples TRBV18 to TRBJ2-1; 10 bases line up with TRBD2. This sequence originates from a woman under 30 who had recovered from COVID-19. The CDR3 sequence: CASSPRAAGGPEQFF. DNA of the CDR3: TGTGCCAGCTCACCACGGGCAGCGGGAGGGCCTGAGCAGTTCTTC.